The sequence of this TCR beta chain was determined in a study of T cell responses to AZD1222 COVID-19 vaccine. General study findings and limits: Just a handful of AZD1222 recipients were seropositive at baseline.

Profiled with immunoSEQ multiplex PCR; TCRdb holds only in-frame clones, not every one. The data show some 140,000 clones, with roughly 87% seen just once and 4.5% to 6.5% held by the top ten. CDR3 length: 14 amino acids. Germline values: CDR1 KGHSH, CDR2 LQKENI. V was clipped by 3 bases and J by 0 bases, with 7 bases between them. The table lists this clone with a count of one. Its antigen is currently unknown. The chain carries TRBV18 and TRBJ2-3; D perhaps matches TRBD1 (5 bases). Material: peripheral blood, obtained 28 days after the second AZD1222 dose. The source of this sequence is an adult who received the AZD1222 COVID-19 vaccine. The CDR3 protein is CASSPTASTDTQYF. CDR3 DNA sequence: TGTGCCAGCTCACCGACAGCTAGCACAGATACGCAGTATTTT. Complete variable domain (other parts from reference TRBV18 and TRBJ2-3): NAGVMQNPRHLVRRRGQEARLRCSPMKGHSHVYWYRQLPEEGLKFMVYLQKENIIDESGMPKERFSAEFPKEGPSILRIQQVVRGDSAAYFCASSPTASTDTQYFGPGTRLTVL.